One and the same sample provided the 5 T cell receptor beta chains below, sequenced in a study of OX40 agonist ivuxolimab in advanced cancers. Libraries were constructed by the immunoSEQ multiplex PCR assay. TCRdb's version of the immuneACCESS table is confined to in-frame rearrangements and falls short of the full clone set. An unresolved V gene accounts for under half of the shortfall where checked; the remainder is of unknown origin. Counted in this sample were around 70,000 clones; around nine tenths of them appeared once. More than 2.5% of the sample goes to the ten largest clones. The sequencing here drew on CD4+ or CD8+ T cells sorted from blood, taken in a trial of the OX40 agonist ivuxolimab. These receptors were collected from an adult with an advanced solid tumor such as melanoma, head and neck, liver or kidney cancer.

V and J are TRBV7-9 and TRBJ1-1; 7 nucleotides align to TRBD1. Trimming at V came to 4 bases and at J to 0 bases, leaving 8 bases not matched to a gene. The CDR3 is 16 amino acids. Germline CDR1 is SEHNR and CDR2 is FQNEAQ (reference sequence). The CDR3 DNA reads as TGTGCCAGCAGCTCGGGACAGATAGCTATGAACACTGAAGCTTTCTTT. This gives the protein CASSSGQIAMNTEAFF.

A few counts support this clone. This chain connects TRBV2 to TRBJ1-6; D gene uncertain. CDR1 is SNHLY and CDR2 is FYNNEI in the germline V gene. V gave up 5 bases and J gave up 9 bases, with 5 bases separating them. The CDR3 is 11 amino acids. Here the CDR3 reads CASSRASPLHF. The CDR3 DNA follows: TGTGCCAGCAGTAGGGCTTCACCCCTCCACTTT.

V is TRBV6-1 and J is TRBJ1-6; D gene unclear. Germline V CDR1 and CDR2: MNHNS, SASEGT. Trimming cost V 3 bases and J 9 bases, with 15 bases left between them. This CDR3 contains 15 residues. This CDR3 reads CASSEAGAWGSPLHF. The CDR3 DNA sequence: TGTGCCAGCAGTGAGGCAGGCGCTTGGGGTTCACCCCTCCACTTT.

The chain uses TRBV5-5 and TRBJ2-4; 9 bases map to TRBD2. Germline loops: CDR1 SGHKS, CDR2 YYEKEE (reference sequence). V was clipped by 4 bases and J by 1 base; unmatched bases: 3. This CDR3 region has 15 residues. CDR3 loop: CASSGGGAAKNIQYF. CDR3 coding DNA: TGTGCCAGCAGCGGCGGGGGGGCTGCCAAAAACATTCAGTACTTC.

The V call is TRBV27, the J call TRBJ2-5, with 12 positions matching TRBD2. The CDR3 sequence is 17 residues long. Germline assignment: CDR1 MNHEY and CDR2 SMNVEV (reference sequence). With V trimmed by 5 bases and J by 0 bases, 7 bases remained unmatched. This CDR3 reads CASSPRTSGAHQETQYF. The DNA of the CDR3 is TGTGCCAGCAGTCCAAGGACTAGCGGGGCCCACCAAGAGACCCAGTACTTC.